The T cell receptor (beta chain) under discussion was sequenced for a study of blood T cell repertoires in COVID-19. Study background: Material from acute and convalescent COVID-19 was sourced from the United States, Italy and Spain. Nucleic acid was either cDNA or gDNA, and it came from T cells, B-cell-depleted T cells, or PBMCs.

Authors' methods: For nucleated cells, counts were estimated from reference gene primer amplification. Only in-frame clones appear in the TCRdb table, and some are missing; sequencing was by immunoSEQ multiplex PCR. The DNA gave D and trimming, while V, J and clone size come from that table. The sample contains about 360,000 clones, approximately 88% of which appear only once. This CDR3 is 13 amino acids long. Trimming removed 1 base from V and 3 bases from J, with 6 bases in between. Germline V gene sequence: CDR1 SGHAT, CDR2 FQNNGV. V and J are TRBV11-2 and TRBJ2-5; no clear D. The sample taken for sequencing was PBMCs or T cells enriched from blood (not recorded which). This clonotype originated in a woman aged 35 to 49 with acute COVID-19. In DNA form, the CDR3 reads TGTGCCAGCAGCTTAGCTGTAAAAGAGACCCAGTACTTC. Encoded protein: CASSLAVKETQYF. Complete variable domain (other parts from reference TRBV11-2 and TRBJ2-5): EAGVAQSPRYKIIEKRQSVAFWCNPISGHATLYWYQQILGQGPKLLIQFQNNGVVDDSQLPKDRFSAERLKGVDSTLKIQPAKLEDSAVYLCASSLAVKETQYFGPGTRLLVL.